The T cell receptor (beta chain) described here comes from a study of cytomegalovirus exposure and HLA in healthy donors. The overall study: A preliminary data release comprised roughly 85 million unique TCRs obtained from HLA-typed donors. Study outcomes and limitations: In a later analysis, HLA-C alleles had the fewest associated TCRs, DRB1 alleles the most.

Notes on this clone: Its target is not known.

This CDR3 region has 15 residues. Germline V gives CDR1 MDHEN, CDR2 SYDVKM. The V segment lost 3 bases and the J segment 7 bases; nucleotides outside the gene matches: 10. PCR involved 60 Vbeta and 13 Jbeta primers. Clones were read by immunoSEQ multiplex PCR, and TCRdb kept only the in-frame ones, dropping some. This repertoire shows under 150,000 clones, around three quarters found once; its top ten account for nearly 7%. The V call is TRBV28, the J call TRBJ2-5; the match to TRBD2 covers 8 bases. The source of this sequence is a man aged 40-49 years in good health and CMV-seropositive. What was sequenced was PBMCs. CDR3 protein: CASSLPSGGRGTQYF. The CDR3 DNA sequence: TGTGCCAGCAGTTTGCCATCGGGGGGGCGAGGGACCCAGTACTTC.